This is a list of T cell receptor beta chains from one sample in a study of response to subunit inactivated influenza vaccine. MiXCR was run by TCRdb on the RT-PCR reads, yielding one entry per CDR3 protein. The sample contains a few hundred thousand distinct CDR3 sequences, 20% to 25% of which appear only once. Source: PBMCs from blood, taken less than 22 months after vaccination. Source of these receptors: a man aged 50 to 69 who received an inactivated influenza vaccine. Each CDR3 is given with its conserved first and last residue. D genes are given only for firm matches. Some rows have no size entry. The others give once, few or many, or a class for an expanded clone.

>TRBJ1-5|.|TRBV2|.
TGTGCCAGCAGTGAAAAAATTGGATTGCCCCAGCATTTT
CASSEKIGLPQHF
>TRBJ2-3|.|TRBV12-3/TRBV12-4|.
TGTGCCAGCAGGGGGGATTGGGATACGCAGTATTTT
CASRGDWDTQYF
>TRBJ1-2|TRBD1|TRBV6-5|.
TGTGCCAGCAGTTACTCGACAGGGGTGAGCTATGGCTACACCTTC
CASSYSTGVSYGYTF
>TRBJ1-1|.|TRBV3-1|.
TGTGCCAGCAGCCAACCCCCGGGGGAAGCTTTCTTT
CASSQPPGEAFF
>TRBJ1-5|TRBD1|TRBV20-1|.
TGCAGTGCTAGAGATCCAACAGGGGGCCGTAGCAATCAGCCCCAGCATTTT
CSARDPTGGRSNQPQHF
>TRBJ1-5|TRBD1|TRBV4-3|few
TGCGCCAGCAGCCAGGACAGGGGCGGGCAGCCCCAGCATTTT
CASSQDRGGQPQHF
>TRBJ2-4|TRBD1|TRBV10-3|.
TGTGCCATCAGGACAGGGGGCGTCTTGAGAGTCAAAAACATTCAGTACTTC
CAIRTGGVLRVKNIQYF
>TRBJ2-3|.|TRBV12-3/TRBV12-4|many
TGTGCCAGCAGTAGGGGGGTTGACACAGATACGCAGTATTTT
CASSRGVDTDTQYF
>TRBJ2-7|TRBD2|TRBV29-1|.
TGCAGCGTTGAAGAGGTACTAGCGGGAGGCCTCTACGAGCAGTACTTC
CSVEEVLAGGLYEQYF
>TRBJ2-1|.|TRBV4-3|.
TGCGCCAGCAGCCAAGAATTGGCAGGGGTGCCCAATGAGCAGTTCTTC
CASSQELAGVPNEQFF
>TRBJ1-2|TRBD1|TRBV12-3/TRBV12-4|many
TGTGCCAGCACCAGCCAGGGGGGCTATGGCTACACCTTC
CASTSQGGYGYTF
>TRBJ1-5|TRBD1|TRBV12-3/TRBV12-4|many
TGTGCCAGCTGCAGGGGGCCCGGTCAGCCCCAGCATTTT
CASCRGPGQPQHF
>TRBJ2-7|TRBD2|TRBV6-5|few
TGTGCCAGCAGTTACCCAGCGGGAGGGCCCTCGCCCTTCTACGAGCAGTACTTC
CASSYPAGGPSPFYEQYF